The source of this T cell receptor (beta chain) is a study of OX40 agonist ivuxolimab in advanced cancers. Study-wide context: Patients assigned to dose escalation were diagnosed with hepatocellular carcinoma, melanoma, renal cell or head and neck cancer.

With V trimmed by 3 bases and J by 6 bases, 11 bases remained unmatched. CDR1 and CDR2 from the germline V gene are MDHEN and SYDVKM. The CDR3 totals 16 residues. Repertoires were generated with immunoSEQ multiplex PCR, while TCRdb's copy carries only in-frame clones and drops some. The repertoire includes approximately 66,000 clones, around 89% of them detected once, and roughly 6% sits in the top ten. Remarks on this clone: Its antigen is unidentified.

Study outcomes and limitations: With doses of 0.1 to 3.0 mg/kg, CD4+ and CD8+ blood T cells had undergone clonal expansion by week 6.

J is TRBJ1-2 and V is TRBV28; 9 bases fit TRBD1. This TCR was sampled from an adult with an advanced solid tumor such as melanoma, head and neck, liver or kidney cancer. Sequenced material: CD4+ or CD8+ T cells sorted from blood, taken in a trial of the OX40 agonist ivuxolimab. The CDR3 is CASSFNADTGGHGYTF. The CDR3 nucleotides are TGTGCCAGCAGTTTCAACGCTGATACAGGGGGCCATGGCTACACCTTC.